These 21 T cell receptor beta chains originate from one sample sequenced in a study of beta chain features in type 1 diabetes. Study-level results: Among all four CD4+ subsets, Type 1 diabetes patients had TCRB CDR3s that were moderately but significantly shorter.

Antigen specificity for these receptors is unknown. The whole isolated RNA underwent reverse transcription, so sequencing captured expressed TCRB transcripts. TCRdb keeps only in-frame clones here, not all; method: immunoSEQ multiplex PCR. Of more than 300,000 clones in the sample, roughly 13% are singletons; the top ten hold roughly 0.0097%. Sequencing was carried out using naive CD4+ T cells from blood. The receptor set was obtained from a woman younger than 30 with type 1 diabetes.

This clone was detected a few times. The V gene is TRBV4-1, the J gene TRBJ1-1, with D unresolved. The germline V gene has CDR1 MGHRA and CDR2 YSYEKL. CDR3 size: 15 residues. The V and J ends lost 0 bases and 0 bases respectively, with 8 bases between them. Here the CDR3 reads CASSQDGVMNTEAFF. Here the CDR3 DNA reads TGCGCCAGCAGCCAAGATGGAGTGATGAACACTGAAGCTTTCTTT.

This rearrangement joins TRBV7-9 to TRBJ1-5, with D perhaps TRBD1 (5 bases). Germline V lookup: CDR1 SEHNR, CDR2 FQNEAQ (reference sequence). V was pared by 7 bases and J by 7 bases, with 14 bases between. CDR3 length: 13 amino acids. Written as DNA, the CDR3 is TGTGCCAGCACCCTATCCGGGGGACAGCCCCAGCATTTT. Its translation is CASTLSGGQPQHF.

The chain uses TRBV5-1 and TRBJ2-3, with D maybe TRBD2 (6 bases). Germline values: CDR1 SGHRS, CDR2 YFSETQ. This CDR3 region has 16 residues. V lost 4 bases to trimming and J lost 4 bases, with 19 bases between them. This chain's CDR3 is CASSLPRGGTPDTQYF. The CDR3 nucleotides are TGCGCCAGCAGCCTCCCACGTGGCGGGACCCCAGATACGCAGTATTTT.

This clone came up a few times. The chain recombines TRBV11-3 with TRBJ1-1; perhaps TRBD1 as D (6 bases). Germline V gives CDR1 SGHNT, CDR2 YENEEA. CDR3 length: 12 residues. The V and J ends lost 3 bases and 10 bases respectively, with 12 bases between them. The CDR3 loop is CASSFGQFVAFF. As DNA, the CDR3 is TGTGCCAGCAGCTTCGGACAGTTTGTAGCTTTCTTT.

This rearrangement joins TRBV18 to TRBJ2-7; D possibly corresponds to TRBD2 (6 bases). The CDR3 sequence is 15 residues long. Trimming removed 0 bases from V and 4 bases from J, with 13 bases in between. Germline CDR1 reads KGHSH; CDR2 reads LQKENI. The CDR3 reads CASSPPNSRGYEQYF. The CDR3 region has the DNA TGTGCCAGCTCACCACCCAACAGCCGGGGGTACGAGCAGTACTTC.

This chain links TRBV5-4 with TRBJ1-2; no clear D gene. This CDR3 comprises 15 residues. The germline CDR1 and CDR2 sequences are SGHNT and YYREEE (reference sequence). Trimming stripped 2 bases from V and 0 bases from J, with 11 bases between. The CDR3 DNA reads TGTGCCAGCAGCTTTATGTTCAGTACTAACTATGGCTACACCTTC. Translating it yields CASSFMFSTNYGYTF.

J is TRBJ1-1 and V is TRBV30, with D unclear. This CDR3 is 13 amino acids long. Trimming removed 0 bases from V and 7 bases from J, with 12 bases in between. Germline values: CDR1 GTSNPN, CDR2 SVGIG (reference sequence). The chain's CDR3 is CAWSVPGVVEAFF. The DNA for the CDR3 is TGTGCCTGGAGTGTACCCGGGGTGGTTGAAGCTTTCTTT.

This rearrangement joins TRBV15 to TRBJ2-1; tentative D call: TRBD2 (6 bases). The CDR3 has 14 amino acids. In germline, CDR1 is LNHNV, CDR2 YYDKDF (reference sequence). The ends were cut back, 3 bases at V and 10 bases at J, with 16 bases in the middle. The CDR3 bases are TGTGCCACCAGCAGCCCAACTAGGACTACCGAGCAGTTCTTC. It is translated as CATSSPTRTTEQFF.

This chain joins TRBV2 and TRBJ2-7, with a possible D match to TRBD1 (6 bases). The CDR3 is 14 amino acids. Trimming pared 3 bases from V and 2 bases from J, leaving 11 bases between. Germline V lookup: CDR1 SNHLY, CDR2 FYNNEI. The CDR3 spells CASSDRRGTYEQYF. DNA for the CDR3: TGTGCCAGCAGTGATCGAAGGGGGACCTACGAGCAGTACTTC.

In its sample, this clone was seen a few times. The chain employs TRBV27 and TRBJ1-2; D might be TRBD1 (5 bases). This CDR3 is 15 amino acids long. Deletions cut 5 bases from V and 0 bases from J, with 13 bases between. Germline V lookup: CDR1 MNHEY, CDR2 SMNVEV (reference sequence). The CDR3 sequence: CASSPHGTSNYGYTF. The CDR3, as DNA: TGTGCCAGCAGTCCCCACGGGACTTCTAACTATGGCTACACCTTC.

This clone was picked up a small number of times. The V call is TRBV5-4, the J call TRBJ1-3; D uncertain. Looked up from germline, CDR1 is SGHNT and CDR2 is YYREEE (reference sequence). V gave up 4 bases and J gave up 4 bases, with 6 bases separating them. There are 12 residues in the CDR3. The CDR3 loop reads CASSARGNTIYF. CDR3 bases: TGTGCCAGCAGCGCCAGAGGAAACACCATATATTTT.

The J gene is TRBJ1-5, the V gene TRBV6-5; D is undetermined. V gave up 6 bases and J gave up 9 bases, with 12 bases separating them. This CDR3 is built from 12 residues. Germline V lookup: CDR1 MNHEY, CDR2 SVGAGI. The CDR3 region has the DNA TGTGCCAGCAGGTATCACCGGGGGCCCCAGCATTTT. The encoded protein is CASRYHRGPQHF.

V and J are TRBV9 and TRBJ1-2; 9 nucleotides match TRBD1. Germline V gives CDR1 SGDLS, CDR2 YYNGEE. V lost 5 bases and J lost 1; bases outside the gene matches: 3. CDR3 length: 14 residues. The CDR3 loop reads CASRPGQGNYGYTF. The CDR3 DNA reads as TGTGCCAGCAGACCGGGACAGGGTAACTATGGCTACACCTTC.

V and J are TRBV7-8 and TRBJ2-3; the D gene is possibly TRBD2 (7 bases). Germline V gene sequence: CDR1 SGHVS, CDR2 FQNEAQ. The CDR3 totals 17 residues. V lost 5 bases to trimming and J lost 3 bases, with 21 bases between them. CDR3 in DNA: TGTGCCAGCAGCCCCCGCCGGGGGCGGGAGAGTACAGATACGCAGTATTTT. Its protein is CASSPRRGRESTDTQYF.

V and J are TRBV28 and TRBJ2-5, with D perhaps matching TRBD1 (5 bases). The DNA end is a closer match to TRBJ2-7, so the J assignment may be wrong. Germline values: CDR1 MDHEN, CDR2 SYDVKM. The CDR3 is 15 residues long. The CDR3 sequence is CASSFFGAETYEQYF. The CDR3 nucleotides are TGTGCCAGCAGTTTCTTTGGGGCGGAGACATACGAGCAGTACTTC.

This clone was detected a few times. J is TRBJ2-7 and V is TRBV6-5; 8 positions match TRBD2. The germline V gene encodes CDR1 MNHEY and CDR2 SVGAGI. CDR3 length equals 14 residues. With 10 bases clipped from V and 3 bases from J, the junction kept 11 bases outside the gene matches. CDR3: CATGRGARVYEQYF. As DNA, the CDR3 is TGTGCCACCGGGAGGGGAGCCAGAGTCTACGAGCAGTACTTC.

The gene calls are TRBV4-1 and TRBJ1-1; D is unresolved. Germline CDR1 is MGHRA and CDR2 is YSYEKL. CDR3 size: 14 residues. Trimming removed 2 bases from V and 2 bases from J, with 9 bases in between. CDR3 DNA sequence: TGCGCCAGCAGCCAACTACCGATAAACACTGAAGCTTTCTTT. It encodes CASSQLPINTEAFF.

V and J are TRBV28 and TRBJ1-2; TRBD1 agrees at 7 bases. The CDR3 loop spans 12 amino acids. V shed 8 bases and J 7 bases; nucleotides not matched to a gene: 7. Germline V gene sequence: CDR1 MDHEN, CDR2 SYDVKM. The CDR3, as DNA: TGTGCCAGCGGACCACGACAGGGTGGCTACACCTTC. This gives the protein CASGPRQGGYTF.

The gene calls are TRBV5-1 and TRBJ2-5; 8 bases agree with TRBD1. The CDR3 is made up of 13 amino acids. The germline V gene has CDR1 SGHRS and CDR2 YFSETQ. The ends lost 6 bases at V and 4 bases at J; junction bases unmatched: 5. CDR3: CASTSGTGETQYF. The DNA for the CDR3 is TGCGCCAGCACATCCGGGACAGGAGAGACCCAGTACTTC.

Here the CDR3 DNA reads TGTGCCAGCAGCTCTACCTTGCAAGCTAACTATGGCTACACCTTC. This sequence encodes CASSSTLQANYGYTF. This chain uses TRBV27 with TRBJ1-2; D is unclear. Trimming shortened V by 6 bases and J by 0 bases, and 14 bases separated the two germline ends. The CDR3 contains 15 residues. Germline-derived CDR1 and CDR2 are MNHEY and SMNVEV (reference sequence).

This chain connects TRBV14 to TRBJ1-5, with D unclear. V lost 2 bases and J lost 10, with 12 bases in between. The CDR3 covers 13 residues. Germline V gene lookup returns CDR1 SGHDN and CDR2 FVKESK. The CDR3 DNA is TGTGCCAGCAGCCAAAAATTACGGGATCCCCAGCATTTT. Its protein is CASSQKLRDPQHF.